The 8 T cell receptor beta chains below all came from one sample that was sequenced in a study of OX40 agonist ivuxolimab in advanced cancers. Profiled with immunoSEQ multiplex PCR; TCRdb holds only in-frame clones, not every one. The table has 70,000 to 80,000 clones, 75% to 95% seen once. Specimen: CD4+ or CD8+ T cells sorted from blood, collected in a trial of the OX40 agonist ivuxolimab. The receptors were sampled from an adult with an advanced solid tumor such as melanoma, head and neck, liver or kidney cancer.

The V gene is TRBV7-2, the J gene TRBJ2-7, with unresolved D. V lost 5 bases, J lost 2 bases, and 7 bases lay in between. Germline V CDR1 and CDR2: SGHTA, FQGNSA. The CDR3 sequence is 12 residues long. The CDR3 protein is CASSTRPYEQYF. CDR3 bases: TGTGCCAGCAGCACCCGTCCCTACGAGCAGTACTTC.

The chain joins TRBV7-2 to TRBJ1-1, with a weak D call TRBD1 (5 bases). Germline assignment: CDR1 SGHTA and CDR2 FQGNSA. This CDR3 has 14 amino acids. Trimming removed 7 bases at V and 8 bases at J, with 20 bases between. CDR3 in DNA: TGTGCCAGCAACTCCTGGGGAGGGGATAGCGAAGCTTTCTTT. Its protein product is CASNSWGGDSEAFF.

CDR3 amino acids: CASSLLQNSYNEQFF. Written as DNA, the CDR3 is TGTGCCAGCAGCTTACTTCAGAACTCCTACAATGAGCAGTTCTTC. The genes are TRBV7-2 and TRBJ2-1; no reliable D call. The V end was cut by 2 bases, the J end by 0 bases, with 8 bases between. In germline, CDR1 is SGHTA, CDR2 FQGNSA. The CDR3 runs 15 residues.

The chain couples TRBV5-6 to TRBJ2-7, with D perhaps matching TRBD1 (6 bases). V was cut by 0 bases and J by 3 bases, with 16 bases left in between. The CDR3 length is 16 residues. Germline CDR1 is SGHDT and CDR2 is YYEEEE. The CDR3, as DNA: TGTGCCAGCAGCTTGGGGGCAGGGGTCGAGATCTACGAGCAGTACTTC. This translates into CASSLGAGVEIYEQYF.

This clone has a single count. CDR3 residues: CASSLRGAADTQYF. The DNA of the CDR3 is TGTGCCAGCAGCCTAAGGGGGGCCGCAGATACGCAGTATTTT. V is TRBV13 and J is TRBJ2-3; perhaps D is TRBD1 or TRBD2 (6 bases each). The CDR3 sequence is 14 residues long. CDR1 is PRHDT and CDR2 is FYEKMQ in the germline V gene (reference sequence). The V gene lost 5 bases and the J gene lost 4 bases, with 13 bases spanning the gap.

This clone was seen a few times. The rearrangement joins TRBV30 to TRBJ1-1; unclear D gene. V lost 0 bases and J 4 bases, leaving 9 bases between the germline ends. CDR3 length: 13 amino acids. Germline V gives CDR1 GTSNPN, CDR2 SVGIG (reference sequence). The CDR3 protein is CAWSVAGGTEAFF. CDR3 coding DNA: TGTGCCTGGAGTGTAGCCGGCGGCACTGAAGCTTTCTTT.

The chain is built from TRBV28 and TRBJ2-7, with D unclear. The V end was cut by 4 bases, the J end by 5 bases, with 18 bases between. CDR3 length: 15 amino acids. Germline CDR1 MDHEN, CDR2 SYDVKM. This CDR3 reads CASSSIVRTSDEQYF. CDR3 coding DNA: TGTGCCAGCAGTTCGATAGTTAGGACCTCGGACGAGCAGTACTTC.

CDR3 sequence reads: CASRDYRDRSTEAFF. The DNA of the CDR3 is TGTGCCAGCAGGGACTACAGGGACCGTAGCACTGAAGCTTTCTTT. The chain couples TRBV6-1 to TRBJ1-1; weak D call: TRBD1 (6 bases). The CDR3 has 15 residues. The germline V and J ends were trimmed by 6 bases and 4 bases, with 18 bases remaining between them. Germline V lookup: CDR1 MNHNS, CDR2 SASEGT.